These 29 T cell receptor beta chains were all obtained from the same sample, sequenced in a study of blood T cell repertoires in COVID-19. Here immunoSEQ multiplex PCR was the method, and the copy in TCRdb shows in-frame clones only, minus some. The sample lists approximately 140,000 clones; 84% were seen once. Specimen: peripheral blood. The receptors originated from a man aged 55 to 69 with acute or convalescent COVID-19.

The CDR3 sequence: CASSLKGQGANTGELFF. Written as DNA, the CDR3 is TGTGCCAGCAGTTTGAAGGGACAGGGGGCGAACACCGGGGAGCTGTTTTTT. This chain uses TRBV27 with TRBJ2-2; TRBD1 aligns across 11 bases. The CDR3 contains 17 residues. CDR1 and CDR2 (germline): MNHEY, SMNVEV (reference sequence). V shed 3 bases, J shed 0 bases, and the junction held 3 bases outside the gene matches.

This rearrangement joins TRBV18 to TRBJ2-7, with TRBD2 matching 9 bases. V was clipped by 2 bases and J by 1 base; unmatched bases: 3. Germline CDR1 is KGHSH and CDR2 is LQKENI. This CDR3 region has 15 residues. CDR3 sequence reads: CASSPGSGGSYEQYF. The DNA for the CDR3 is TGTGCCAGCTCACCAGGGAGCGGGGGGTCCTACGAGCAGTACTTC.

The V and J genes are TRBV6-5 and TRBJ1-5, with 9 nucleotides matching TRBD1. V dropped 4 bases and J dropped 0; count of bases not matched to a gene: 1. CDR1 MNHEY and CDR2 SVGAGI come from the germline V gene. The CDR3 consists of 15 residues. CDR3 sequence reads: CASSWGQGSNQPQHF. CDR3 sequence (DNA): TGTGCCAGCAGTTGGGGACAGGGTAGCAATCAGCCCCAGCATTTT.

The chain links TRBV3-1 (or the pseudogene TRBV3-2) to TRBJ2-1; 8 bases align to TRBD2. The CDR3 contains 14 residues. In germline, CDR1 is LGHDT, CDR2 YNNKEL (reference sequence). V lost 7 bases and J lost 4; bases outside the gene matches: 6. CDR3 sequence: CASTPAGGYNEQFF. The CDR3 DNA is TGTGCCAGCACCCCGGCGGGGGGTTACAATGAGCAGTTCTTC.

This chain links TRBV13 with TRBJ2-1, with no clear D. Germline values: CDR1 PRHDT, CDR2 FYEKMQ (reference sequence). This CDR3 is built from 13 residues. V was shortened by 3 bases and J by 3 bases, with 6 bases between the two germline ends. The CDR3 DNA is TGTGCCAGCAGCTTCTCTATCTACAATGAGCAGTTCTTC. As protein: CASSFSIYNEQFF.

The CDR3 is CASSQETSGRAADTQYF. CDR3 DNA sequence: TGTGCCAGCAGCCAAGAGACTAGCGGGAGGGCCGCAGATACGCAGTATTTT. V is TRBV3-1 (or the pseudogene TRBV3-2) and J is TRBJ2-3; 14 bases map to TRBD2. The CDR3 runs to 17 residues. The V gene end was trimmed by 0 bases and the J gene end by 4 bases; junction bases not matched to a gene: 3. The germline gives CDR1 LGHDT, CDR2 YNNKEL (reference sequence).

In DNA, the CDR3 is TGTGCCAGTAGTATAATGGCTAGCGGGGCCTACGAGCAGTACTTC. Translation gives CASSIMASGAYEQYF. The chain employs TRBV19 and TRBJ2-7; 9 positions agree with TRBD2. The germline CDR1 and CDR2 sequences are LNHDA and SQIVND (reference sequence). This CDR3 is built from 15 residues. The V gene end was trimmed by 2 bases and the J gene end by 2 bases; junction bases not matched to a gene: 4.

V usage is TRBV19 and J usage is TRBJ1-1, with a weak D call TRBD1 (6 bases). From germline, CDR1 is LNHDA and CDR2 SQIVND (reference sequence). The ends were cut back, 5 bases at V and 10 bases at J, with 17 bases in the middle. This CDR3 has 13 amino acids. CDR3 DNA: TGTGCCAGTAGTTCGGGACACCGCTTTCCAGCTTTCTTT. It codes for CASSSGHRFPAFF.

This clone was recorded once. CDR3: CASSLDGLSGTDTQYF. CDR3 nucleotide sequence: TGTGCCAGCAGCTTGGACGGGTTATCAGGCACAGATACGCAGTATTTT. V usage is TRBV5-4 and J usage is TRBJ2-3; no firm D call. Germline CDR1 and CDR2: SGHNT and YYREEE (reference sequence). Trimming shortened V by 0 bases and J by 1 base, and 12 bases separated the two germline ends. CDR3 length: 16 residues.

This clone was seen a few times. The rearrangement links TRBV19 to TRBJ2-3, with 8 bases identical to TRBD1. Germline assignment: CDR1 LNHDA and CDR2 SQIVND (reference sequence). The CDR3 totals 14 residues. Trimming cost V 4 bases and J 6 bases; bases outside gene matches: 6. The CDR3 nucleotides are TGTGCCAGTAGTACCCGGACAGGGACGGATACGCAGTATTTT. Amino acids: CASSTRTGTDTQYF.

The CDR3, as DNA: TGTGCCTGGAGTTCTCGTGAGCGCCTGCAAGAGACCCAGTACTTC. It yields the protein CAWSSRERLQETQYF. The chain links TRBV30 to TRBJ2-5; D is unclear. The CDR3 totals 15 residues. V was shortened by 2 bases and J by 2 bases, with 15 bases between the two germline ends. CDR1 and CDR2 (germline): GTSNPN, SVGIG (reference sequence).

This clone has more than one count but fewer than ten. This chain joins TRBV7-9 and TRBJ2-4, with D possibly being TRBD1 (5 bases). The germline V gene has CDR1 SEHNR and CDR2 FQNEAQ (reference sequence). This CDR3 comprises 17 residues. With 0 bases removed from V and 0 bases from J, the gap between germline ends came to 12 bases. CDR3 residues: CASSLAVQGLAKNIQYF. The CDR3 bases are TGTGCCAGCAGCTTAGCGGTCCAGGGTCTAGCCAAAAACATTCAGTACTTC.

V is TRBV7-2 and J is TRBJ2-7, with D maybe TRBD1 (6 bases). V lost 3 bases and J lost 1, with 13 bases in between. The CDR3 is made up of 15 amino acids. CDR1 and CDR2 (germline): SGHTA, FQGNSA. The CDR3 DNA reads as TGTGCCAGCAGCTTCAGGGGTTACCCATCCTACGAGCAGTACTTC. Encoded protein: CASSFRGYPSYEQYF. The variable domain in full, completed from reference TRBV7-2 and TRBJ2-7, reads GAGVSQSPSNKVTEKGKDVELRCDPISGHTALYWYRQSLGQGLEFLIYFQGNSAPDKSGLPSDRFSAERTGGSVSTLTIQRTQQEDSAVYLCASSFRGYPSYEQYFGPGTRLTVT.

The chain employs TRBV7-3 and TRBJ2-3; 10 nucleotides align to TRBD1. Per germline, CDR1 SGHTA and CDR2 FQGTGA. Trimming took 5 bases from V and 1 from J; bases not matched to a gene: 3. The CDR3 has 15 amino acids. The CDR3 spells CASSPGTGGTDTQYF. In DNA, the CDR3 is TGTGCCAGCAGCCCCGGGACAGGGGGCACAGATACGCAGTATTTT.

V and J are TRBV27 and TRBJ1-4; 7 bases are shared with TRBD1. CDR1 and CDR2 (germline): MNHEY, SMNVEV (reference sequence). The CDR3 contains 14 residues. V lost 5 bases to trimming and J lost 5 bases; unmatched junction nucleotides: 5. CDR3 coding DNA: TGTGCCAGCAGTATGGGACAGCTGAATGAAAAACTGTTTTTT. Encoded protein: CASSMGQLNEKLFF.

The chain recombines TRBV24-1 with TRBJ1-4; TRBD1 might be the D (5 bases). Germline V gene sequence: CDR1 KGHDR, CDR2 SFDVKD. This CDR3 region has 13 residues. V was pared by 9 bases and J by 10 bases, with 17 bases between. CDR3 DNA: TGTGCCACCTGTGCCGGTCTGGGGGGAAAACTGTTTTTT. Amino acid sequence: CATCAGLGGKLFF.

The V gene is TRBV6-1, the J gene TRBJ2-7, with TRBD2 as a possible D gene (8 bases). Deletions cut 0 bases from V and 2 bases from J, with 14 bases between. This CDR3 comprises 16 residues. The germline CDR1 and CDR2 sequences are MNHNS and SASEGT. CDR3 coding DNA: TGTGCCAGCAGTGAAGCCGGGAGGGGGCTAACCTACGAGCAGTACTTC. It specifies CASSEAGRGLTYEQYF.

This sequence joins TRBV6-5 and TRBJ2-5; 9 nucleotides line up with TRBD2. The CDR3 is 14 residues long. With 6 bases clipped from V and 5 bases from J, the junction kept 7 bases outside the gene matches. Germline values: CDR1 MNHEY, CDR2 SVGAGI. The CDR3 loop is CASRGLAGAETQYF. The DNA of the CDR3 is TGTGCCAGCAGAGGTTTAGCGGGAGCCGAGACCCAGTACTTC.

This chain joins TRBV29-1 and TRBJ2-3; a possible D gene is TRBD2 (5 bases). This CDR3 has 13 residues. V was cut by 6 bases and J by 0 bases, with 10 bases left in between. Germline loops: CDR1 SQVTM, CDR2 ANQGSEA. The CDR3 loop is CSVAASSTDTQYF. The CDR3 DNA sequence: TGCAGCGTAGCGGCCTCTAGCACAGATACGCAGTATTTT.

The chain has TRBV19 and TRBJ2-3; D possibly corresponds to TRBD1 (5 bases). V was clipped by 6 bases and J by 2 bases, with 15 bases between them. The CDR3 extends over 15 amino acids. Germline V gene sequence: CDR1 LNHDA, CDR2 SQIVND (reference sequence). The CDR3: CASSGSKGLTDTQYF. The CDR3 coding sequence is TGTGCCAGTAGCGGTAGCAAGGGGCTCACAGATACGCAGTATTTT.

This chain connects TRBV14 to TRBJ2-1; maybe TRBD1 (5 bases). Germline V gives CDR1 SGHDN, CDR2 FVKESK. There are 16 residues in the CDR3. Trimming removed 0 bases from V and 3 bases from J, with 12 bases in between. In DNA, the CDR3 is TGTGCCAGCAGCCAAGAGGCTGCCAGGGACTACAATGAGCAGTTCTTC. It is translated as CASSQEAARDYNEQFF.

This clone has more than one count but fewer than ten. The chain couples TRBV4-2 to TRBJ2-2; 8 bases are shared with TRBD1. V was clipped by 3 bases and J by 1 base; unmatched bases: 1. Germline V gene data show CDR1 as LGHNA and CDR2 as YNFKEQ. CDR3 length: 15 residues. The CDR3 nucleotides are TGTGCCAGCAGCCACGGACAGGGGAACACCGGGGAGCTGTTTTTT. This sequence encodes CASSHGQGNTGELFF.

The chain uses TRBV7-9 and TRBJ2-6, with 10 bases matching TRBD2. The CDR3 is 18 amino acids. With 1 base clipped from V and 4 bases from J, the junction kept 7 bases outside the gene matches. Germline lookup yields CDR1 SEHNR and CDR2 FQNEAQ (reference sequence). CDR3 sequence: CASSLGLAGALGANVLTF. The CDR3 region has the DNA TGTGCCAGCAGCTTAGGGCTAGCGGGGGCTCTGGGGGCCAACGTCCTGACTTTC.

V is TRBV10-3 and J is TRBJ2-5; D is possibly TRBD1 (6 bases). CDR1 and CDR2 (germline): ENHRY, SYGVKD. This CDR3 has 16 residues. Trimming cost V 11 bases and J 1 base, with 23 bases left between them. CDR3 bases: TGTGCCTCCAAGGACCGGGACACCTCCTTCCAAGAGACCCAGTACTTC. This encodes CASKDRDTSFQETQYF.

The rearrangement links TRBV19 to TRBJ1-5; D is possibly TRBD1 (5 bases). CDR1 LNHDA and CDR2 SQIVND come from the germline V gene (reference sequence). The CDR3 has 16 amino acids. V was pared by 3 bases and J by 2 bases, with 14 bases between. As DNA, the CDR3 is TGTGCCAGTAGTATTCGCTCAGGGTCCGGCAATCAGCCCCAGCATTTT. It codes for CASSIRSGSGNQPQHF.

This chain connects TRBV20-1 to TRBJ2-7; 7 bases are shared with TRBD1. Germline trimming cut 3 bases from V and 3 bases from J; bases unmatched to any gene: 5. The CDR3 consists of 13 residues. Germline V CDR1 and CDR2: DFQATT, SNEGSKA (reference sequence). For the CDR3, the DNA is TGCAGTGCTAGTAGGGGGCCAGACTACGAGCAGTACTTC. Amino acids: CSASRGPDYEQYF.

The rearrangement uses TRBV13 and TRBJ2-3; 9 bases align to TRBD2. The CDR3 has 16 amino acids. With V trimmed by 5 bases and J by 2 bases, 8 bases remained unmatched. CDR1 and CDR2 from the germline V gene are PRHDT and FYEKMQ (reference sequence). DNA for the CDR3: TGTGCCAGCAGCCGACCCGGACTAGCGAACACAGATACGCAGTATTTT. It is translated as CASSRPGLANTDTQYF.

The rearrangement joins TRBV7-2 to TRBJ2-1; tentative D call: TRBD2 (6 bases). Trimming took off 1 base at V and 7 bases at J, with 20 bases between the two ends. The CDR3 is made up of 17 amino acids. In germline, CDR1 is SGHTA, CDR2 FQGNSA. CDR3 nucleotides: TGTGCCAGCAGCTTAGGGTGGGGATTCGGGAGCAATAATGAGCAGTTCTTC. Translation: CASSLGWGFGSNNEQFF.

This rearrangement joins TRBV30 to TRBJ2-7; no clear D gene. Germline-derived CDR1 and CDR2 are GTSNPN and SVGIG (reference sequence). CDR3 length: 12 amino acids. The V end was cut by 7 bases, the J end by 3 bases, with 13 bases between. The CDR3 nucleotides read TGTGCCTCCCAAAGCGATGTCTACGAGCAGTACTTC. Protein sequence: CASQSDVYEQYF.